Listed here are 4 T cell receptor beta chains from one sample, sequenced in a study of blood T cell repertoires in COVID-19. Profiled with immunoSEQ multiplex PCR; TCRdb holds only in-frame clones, not every one. Here the sample spans about 30,000 clones, around 87% being singletons. Sequences were obtained from peripheral blood. The receptor source for this set is a human donor in a cohort sampled during active COVID-19. The donor label of this sample is uncertain.

The V call is TRBV19, the J call TRBJ2-1; 9 bases align to TRBD2. The germline V gene has CDR1 LNHDA and CDR2 SQIVND (reference sequence). J lost 9 bases, V lost 3 bases, and 6 bases had no gene match. The CDR3 has 14 residues. Here the CDR3 DNA reads TGTGCCAGTAGTATTGGCGGGAGGGCAGCTGAGCAGTTCTTC. It is translated as CASSIGGRAAEQFF.

The rearrangement joins TRBV3-1 (or the pseudogene TRBV3-2) to TRBJ2-3, with 8 nucleotides matching TRBD2. This CDR3 has 14 amino acids. Germline CDR1 is LGHDT and CDR2 is YNNKEL (reference sequence). V trimming: 9 bases; J trimming: 3 bases; junction bases outside the gene matches: 8. CDR3 sequence reads: CASQAGAGTDTQYF. The DNA for the CDR3 is TGTGCCAGTCAAGCGGGAGCAGGTACAGATACGCAGTATTTT.

The rearrangement joins TRBV19 to TRBJ1-2; perhaps TRBD1 as D (5 bases). CDR3 length: 17 residues. Germline V lookup: CDR1 LNHDA, CDR2 SQIVND (reference sequence). Trimming pared 3 bases from V and 1 base from J, leaving 18 bases between. The chain's CDR3 is CASSILGGTTINYGYTF. The CDR3 nucleotides read TGTGCCAGTAGTATTCTCGGCGGGACCACCATTAACTATGGCTACACCTTC.

This chain links TRBV7-9 with TRBJ2-5, with 12 nucleotides matching TRBD1. CDR3 size: 15 residues. The V segment lost 6 bases and the J segment 7 bases; nucleotides outside the gene matches: 9. Per germline, CDR1 SEHNR and CDR2 FQNEAQ (reference sequence). In nucleotides, the CDR3 is TGTGCCAGCAGACTGGGACAGGGGGCGGAAGGGACCCAGTACTTC. This codes for CASRLGQGAEGTQYF. The full variable domain, in which reference TRBV7-9 and TRBJ2-5 provide the parts outside the CDR3, is DTGVSQNPRHKITKRGQNVTFRCDPISEHNRLYWYRQTLGQGPEFLTYFQNEAQLEKSRLLSDRFSAERPKGSFSTLEIQRTEQGDSAMYLCASRLGQGAEGTQYFGPGTRLLVL.